The 6 T cell receptor beta chains given below trace back to one sample, sequenced in a study of breast tumors, draining lymph nodes, adjacent tissues. One entry per CDR3 protein results from TCRdb running MiXCR on the multiplex PCR reads. The sample has some 130,000 distinct CDR3 sequences, about 20% seen once. Axillary draining lymph nodes of breast cancer patients supplied the node samples. The material sequenced was axillary lymph node tissue. The receptors derive from a female donor with breast cancer. Some clones in this sample may be carry-over from other donors' samples.

This clonotype was picked up many times. CDR3 residues: CASSATVAETQYF. DNA for the CDR3: TGTGCCAGCAGTGCGACCGTCGCAGAGACCCAGTACTTC. This chain links TRBV6-1 with TRBJ2-5; D is unclear. Between the trimmed V and J ends, which lost 4 bases and 4 bases, there was a span of 10 bases. The length of the CDR3 is 13 residues. Germline CDR1 reads MNHNS; CDR2 reads SASEGT.

In this sample, this clonotype turned up once. A read error may produce the germline difference seen at one junction end. V and J are TRBV18 and TRBJ2-5; the D gene is possibly TRBD2 (6 bases). This CDR3 comprises 13 residues. The germline gives CDR1 KGHSH, CDR2 LQKENI. CDR3 nucleotides: TGTGCCAGCGCTGAGAGGGAGGCTGAGACCCAGCACTTC. This codes for CASAEREAETQHF.

This clonotype was counted many times. The chain has TRBV27 and TRBJ2-7, with 10 positions matching TRBD2. CDR3 size: 16 residues. The junction had 11 bases not matched to a gene; V was cut back by 5 bases and J by 4 bases. Germline V gives CDR1 MNHEY, CDR2 SMNVEV (reference sequence). The CDR3 nucleotides are TGTGCCAGCAGTACCCGACTCGCTAGCGGGAGTTACGAGCAGTACTTC. It specifies CASSTRLASGSYEQYF.

In its sample, this clonotype was seen many times. The genes are TRBV4-1 and TRBJ1-2; D might be TRBD1 (6 bases). This CDR3 spans 17 amino acids. V was clipped by 1 base and J by 4 bases, with 19 bases between them. Per the germline V gene, CDR1 is MGHRA and CDR2 is YSYEKL. The CDR3 nucleotides are TGCGCCAGCAGCCAAGGTCTCGGGGGCGCGGACTTCTATGGCTACACCTTC. Encoded protein: CASSQGLGGADFYGYTF.

This clonotype was recorded many times. The chain recombines TRBV5-4 with TRBJ1-5; D uncertain. Trimming took off 0 bases at V and 0 bases at J, with 16 bases between the two ends. The germline V gene encodes CDR1 SGHNT and CDR2 YYREEE (reference sequence). The length of the CDR3 is 18 residues. The CDR3 protein is CASSLEVRGIYSNQPQHF. CDR3 DNA: TGTGCCAGCAGCTTGGAGGTGAGAGGGATTTATAGCAATCAGCCCCAGCATTTT.

This clonotype was recorded many times. V usage is TRBV5-1 and J usage is TRBJ2-7; D possibly corresponds to TRBD2 (5 bases). The CDR3 has 14 amino acids. Germline V gene lookup returns CDR1 SGHRS and CDR2 YFSETQ. Trimming removed 0 bases from V and 0 bases from J, with 7 bases in between. The CDR3 DNA sequence: TGCGCCAGCAGCTTGGTGGGGAGCTCCTACGAGCAGTACTTC. Translating it yields CASSLVGSSYEQYF. The entire variable domain, with the rest obtained from reference TRBV5-1 and TRBJ2-7, is as follows: KAGVTQTPRYLIKTRGQQVTLSCSPISGHRSVSWYQQTPGQGLQFLFEYFSETQRNKGNFPGRFSGRQFSNSRSEMNVSTLELGDSALYLCASSLVGSSYEQYFGPGTRLTVT.